This section outlines one T cell receptor beta chain sequence together with its context. During construction of the library, unique molecular identifiers were attached to individual cDNA molecules for quantitative, reproducible TCR counting. Each CDR3 protein gets one entry after TCRdb re-called the RACE reads with MiXCR. This sample has about 360,000 distinct CDR3 sequences, with around 5% found just once. These data come from a study of human T cells and chemical hapten exposure. There are 14 residues in the CDR3. V lost 0 bases, J lost 3 bases, and 11 bases lay in between. Per germline, CDR1 GTSNPN and CDR2 SVGIG (reference sequence). This sample's time point: patch test 1, 2 weeks after DPC sensitization. Treatment specified: therapeutic diphenylcyclopropenone sensitization with weekly scalp DPC. In every case, blood was obtained before the patch test was applied.

This TCR was sampled from a woman aged 45-59 years with alopecia areata. Some clones in this sample may be carry-over from other donors' samples. This chain links TRBV30 with TRBJ1-2; D unresolved. This sample comprised whole blood, obtained in connection with sensitization to the hapten diphenylcyclopropenone (DPC). The chain's CDR3 is CAWSVLPGDYGYTF. In DNA, the CDR3 is TGTGCCTGGAGTGTACTGCCGGGAGACTATGGCTACACCTTC.